This TCR beta chain was retrieved from a study of graft-versus-host responses after intestinal transplantation listed by TCRdb under 2021. General notes on the study: Multivisceral, liver-intestinal, or isolated intestinal transplants were received by the recipients. Rather than going through the commercial service, samples from three later patients were sequenced in-house on an Illumina MiSeq and processed with MiXCR. A cohort of 24 intestinal transplant recipients, including one retransplant, was enrolled, and a few patients lacking pretransplant specimens were excluded. Alloreactive clones were identified by sequencing pre-transplant mixed lymphocyte reaction products and comparing them with unstimulated pre-transplant donor and recipient T cells. Bulk TCR-beta CDR3 sequencing was used to track graft-versus-host and host-versus-graft alloreactive T cell clones in the graft, circulation and bone marrow after intestinal transplantation. Every recipient was given anti-thymocyte globulin induction, then maintenance tacrolimus and steroids for 3 to 4 years. Donor T cell macrochimerism was defined as a peak of at least 4% donor T cells among recipient peripheral blood mononuclear cells.

As concerns this clone: The antigen this receptor binds is unknown. It has no much larger one-base neighbor in the sample; base qualities were not kept.

Blood samples were collected up to 4 times in the first month after transplant and then at least monthly when available. Study-wide conclusions, independent of this receptor: In patients with donor T cell macrochimerism, the allografts had high GvH to HvG T cell clonal ratios. Peak levels of circulating GvH clones were associated with declines in HvG clones early after transplant. The relatively low number and heterogeneity of intestinal transplant patients limited the conclusions. GvH clones were found in recipient bone marrow, and some of the GvH clones appeared earlier in ileal mucosa or blood, which is consistent with an intestinal mucosal origin.

Receptors were amplified or captured by the immunoSEQ multiplex PCR assay. For most patients, high-throughput TCR-beta CDR3 sequencing of genomic DNA was performed by Adaptive Biotechnologies. The original methods were these. TCR sequencing data for around 19 patients were retrieved from Adaptive's ImmunoSEQ software; three other patients were processed with MiXCR and VDJtools. Because the origin of CDR3 nucleotide sequences shared between donor and recipient could not be assigned, those sequences were removed. To be classed as alloreactive, a clone needed at least 2-fold expansion over unstimulated cells and a minimum CFSE-low frequency of 0.002% (template counts) or 0.001% (read counts). A clone was considered mappable if detected in the sequenced pre-transplant spleen, lymph node, or MLR CFSE-low populations of the donor or recipient. The cumulative frequency of alloreactive clones was calculated as a percentage of all sequences, weighted by copy number. Drawn from immuneACCESS, this table holds only the in-frame rearrangements with V and J called that TCRdb kept. Clones are partly lost; checked studies trace under half to an unresolved V gene and leave the rest unexplained. The V and J calls and clone size are taken from that table; D and trimming were inferred from the DNA. Present in this sample are about 98,000 clones, around 86% of which were seen just once. The ten largest account for roughly 1.4% of the sample.

This receptor was taken from a human patient who received an intestinal transplant, so some T cells may come from the graft donor. The source material was PBMCs, sampled 255 days after intestinal transplant.

The nucleotide sequence reads as follows: TGTGCCAGCAGTTTGACAGGGAGCAATTCACCCCTCCACTTT. It specifies CASSLTGSNSPLHF. The V and J genes are TRBV28 and TRBJ1-6, with TRBD1 matching 7 junction bases. The cysteine opens and the phenylalanine closes a CDR3 of 14 amino acids. The only DNA kept is the CDR3, 42 bases in frame from the first base. CDR1 is given as MDHEN and CDR2 as SYDVKM, both from the germline V gene. The junction shows trimming of 3 bases on V and 7 bases on J, and the gene matches do not reach 3 bases of it.